The 7 T cell receptor beta chains below come from one sample, sequenced in a study of shared clonotypes between healthy human individuals (dated by TCRdb to the early 2020s). The receptor library was made with the immunoSEQ multiplex PCR assay. Here the immuneACCESS table is served through TCRdb, limited to in-frame sequences with V and J called. Missing clones are a known gap in these copies; in checked studies unresolved V genes cover under half, and the rest lacks a known reason. The sample contains around 2.5 million clones, 93% of them found a single time. Approximately 0.37% of the sample rests with the top ten. The sequenced sample consisted of naive CD4+ T cells from PBMCs. The sample's cell subset or site label, in plain terms: CD45RA+ positively selected. The receptors stem from a man aged 18 to 30 in good health. Some clones in this sample may be carry-over from other donors' samples.

The chain uses TRBV27 and TRBJ2-1, with 11 positions matching TRBD2. Germline V gene data show CDR1 as MNHEY and CDR2 as SMNVEV (reference sequence). V trimming: 8 bases; J trimming: 6 bases; junction bases outside the gene matches: 9. The CDR3 loop spans 15 amino acids. CDR3 protein: CASHTGTSGSNEQFF. The CDR3, as DNA: TGTGCCAGCCACACCGGGACTAGCGGCTCCAATGAGCAGTTCTTC.

The J gene is TRBJ2-7, the V gene TRBV5-1; 7 bases match TRBD2. The germline V gene has CDR1 SGHRS and CDR2 YFSETQ. J was trimmed by 5 bases and V by 4 bases; bases with no gene match: 9. This CDR3 spans 14 amino acids. CDR3: CASSRTSLPNEQYF. CDR3 bases: TGCGCCAGCAGCCGGACTAGTCTGCCCAACGAGCAGTACTTC.

This sequence joins TRBV30 and TRBJ2-7; TRBD2 agrees at 12 bases. The trim removed 4 bases at V and 6 bases at J, leaving 13 bases unmatched. This CDR3 has 16 residues. Germline-derived CDR1 and CDR2 are GTSNPN and SVGIG (reference sequence). The chain's CDR3 is CAWTPVPLAGGTEQYF. The CDR3 coding sequence is TGTGCCTGGACCCCAGTTCCCCTAGCGGGAGGGACCGAGCAGTACTTC.

In its sample, this clone was seen once. The CDR3 loop reads CASSELGQSFYGYTF. Written as DNA, the CDR3 is TGCGCCAGCAGCGAGCTGGGACAATCGTTCTATGGCTACACCTTC. The chain uses TRBV5-1 and TRBJ1-2; weak D call: TRBD1 (6 bases). V was cut by 4 bases and J by 4 bases, with 17 bases left in between. Germline CDR1 and CDR2: SGHRS and YFSETQ. This CDR3 is built from 15 residues.

The sample holds one count of this clone. The V and J genes are TRBV7-2 and TRBJ2-3, with D unclear. Germline assignment: CDR1 SGHTA and CDR2 FQGNSA. This CDR3 comprises 14 residues. Deletions cut 5 bases from V and 2 bases from J, with 11 bases between. The CDR3 DNA reads TGTGCCAGCAGCGGGCAAGGAATCACAGATACGCAGTATTTT. It translates to CASSGQGITDTQYF.

V usage is TRBV7-9 and J usage is TRBJ1-2; maybe TRBD1 (6 bases). Germline V gene lookup returns CDR1 SEHNR and CDR2 FQNEAQ (reference sequence). V dropped 2 bases and J dropped 1 base, with 20 bases sitting between them. The CDR3 is made up of 18 amino acids. The CDR3 DNA reads TGTGCCAGCAGCTTACGGCAGGGGATGGGGGCCGGTAACTATGGCTACACCTTC. This codes for CASSLRQGMGAGNYGYTF. Drawing the rest from reference TRBV7-9 and TRBJ1-2, the complete variable domain is DTGVSQNPRHKITKRGQNVTFRCDPISEHNRLYWYRQTLGQGPEFLTYFQNEAQLEKSRLLSDRFSAERPKGSFSTLEIQRTEQGDSAMYLCASSLRQGMGAGNYGYTFGSGTRLTVV.

The V call is TRBV5-1, the J call TRBJ2-1, with TRBD1 matching over 8 bases. Trimming cost V 4 bases and J 3 bases; bases outside gene matches: 6. Germline-derived CDR1 and CDR2 are SGHRS and YFSETQ. The length of the CDR3 is 15 residues. The CDR3 DNA is TGCGCCAGCAGCCCTCAGGGGGCAGACTACAATGAGCAGTTCTTC. Protein sequence: CASSPQGADYNEQFF.